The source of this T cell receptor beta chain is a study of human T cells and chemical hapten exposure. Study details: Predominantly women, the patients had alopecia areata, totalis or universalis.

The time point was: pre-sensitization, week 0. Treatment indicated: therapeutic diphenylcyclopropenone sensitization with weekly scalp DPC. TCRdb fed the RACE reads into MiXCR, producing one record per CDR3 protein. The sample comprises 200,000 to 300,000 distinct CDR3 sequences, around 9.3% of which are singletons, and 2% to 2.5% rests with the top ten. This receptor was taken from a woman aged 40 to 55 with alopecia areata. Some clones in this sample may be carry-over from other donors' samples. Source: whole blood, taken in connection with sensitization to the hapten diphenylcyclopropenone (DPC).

The chain's CDR3 is CASSANREAEQFF. Written as DNA, the CDR3 is TGTGCCAGCAGCGCCAACAGGGAGGCTGAGCAGTTCTTC. J is TRBJ2-1 and V is TRBV6-2 or TRBV6-3, with D perhaps assigned TRBD1 or TRBD2 (6 bases each). Looked up from germline, CDR1 is MNHEY and CDR2 is SVGEGT. V was shortened by 6 bases and J by 9 bases, with 15 bases between the two germline ends. The CDR3 sequence is 13 residues long.